The present TCR beta chain was sequenced within a study of blood T cell repertoires in COVID-19. The table came from immunoSEQ multiplex PCR; TCRdb's copy has only in-frame clones and leaves some out. This table has 130,000 to 150,000 clones, roughly three quarters appearing once. As for this clone: This same CDR3 is encoded by further DNA sequences in the sample.

Looked up from germline, CDR1 is KGHSH and CDR2 is LQKENI. The V end was cut by 3 bases, the J end by 1 base, with 6 bases between. The CDR3 is 13 residues long. The chain couples TRBV18 to TRBJ2-5, with TRBD1 as a possible D gene (5 bases). The sequenced material came from peripheral blood. The TCR comes from a woman aged 55-69 years with acute or convalescent COVID-19. CDR3 amino acids: CASSPRVQETQYF. Written as DNA, the CDR3 is TGTGCCAGCTCACCCAGGGTCCAAGAGACCCAGTACTTC. Complete variable domain (other parts from reference TRBV18 and TRBJ2-5): NAGVMQNPRHLVRRRGQEARLRCSPMKGHSHVYWYRQLPEEGLKFMVYLQKENIIDESGMPKERFSAEFPKEGPSILRIQQVVRGDSAAYFCASSPRVQETQYFGPGTRLLVL.